Listed below are T cell receptor beta chains from one sample, sequenced in a study of T cell responses to AZD1222 COVID-19 vaccine. Here immunoSEQ multiplex PCR was the method, and the copy in TCRdb shows in-frame clones only, minus some. The data contain about 120,000 clones, roughly 87% of them singletons. This specimen consisted of peripheral blood, obtained 28 days after the second AZD1222 dose. The receptors were gathered from an adult who received the AZD1222 COVID-19 vaccine. CDR3s include the opening cysteine and the closing phenylalanine or tryptophan. D genes are given only for firm matches. Size is stated for part of the rows, as once, few or many counts, or as a class when the clone is expanded.

clone size	V gene	J gene	D gene	CDR3 DNA	CDR3 protein
-	TRBV7-2	TRBJ2-7	-	TGTGCCAGCAGCTTAGTGCGGTTATCCTACGAGCAGTACTTC	CASSLVRLSYEQYF
-	TRBV19	TRBJ1-1	-	TGTGCCAGTAGTTCCCAGGGGTACACTGAAGCTTTCTTT	CASSSQGYTEAFF
-	TRBV18	TRBJ1-2	-	TGTGCCAGCTCACCCGATCAGGGCTCCTATGGCTACACCTTC	CASSPDQGSYGYTF
-	TRBV7-6	TRBJ1-2	-	TGTGCCAGCAGCCTGGGACTGAACTATGGCTACACCTTC	CASSLGLNYGYTF
once	TRBV6-6	TRBJ1-1	-	TGTGCCAGCAGTCAACCGGGACTGCGGGCTTTCTTT	CASSQPGLRAFF
-	TRBV19	TRBJ2-1	-	TGTGCCAGTAGTTGGCGGGGGCTGGACAATGAGCAGTTCTTC	CASSWRGLDNEQFF
-	TRBV6-5	TRBJ1-1	-	TGTGCCAGCAGTTACTCAAGGGAGAGGGGGGAAGCTTTCTTT	CASSYSRERGEAFF
-	TRBV5-1	TRBJ1-5	-	TGCGCCAGCAGCTTGGACAGAAATCAGCCCCAGCATTTT	CASSLDRNQPQHF
-	TRBV12-5	TRBJ1-1	TRBD1	TGTGCTAGTGGTACTACGGACAGGGGGCAAGGGAACACTGAAGCTTTCTTT	CASGTTDRGQGNTEAFF
-	TRBV19	TRBJ2-2	-	TGTGCCAGTAGGGAGGACAGTTTCACCGGGGAGCTGTTTTTT	CASREDSFTGELFF
-	TRBV19	TRBJ2-7	-	TGTGCCAGTAGCTTCCGGGACAATAACTACGAGCAGTACTTC	CASSFRDNNYEQYF
-	TRBV10-3	TRBJ1-3	-	TGTGCCATCAGAAAAGACAGCTCTGGAAACACCATATATTTT	CAIRKDSSGNTIYF
-	TRBV15	TRBJ2-3	-	TGTGCCACCAGCAGACTGGGTGGGGGAGCAGGTTTCCGCACAGATACGCAGTATTTT	CATSRLGGGAGFRTDTQYF
-	TRBV5-1	TRBJ1-6	-	TGCGCCAGCAGCTTGGGGAGTAATTCACCCCTCCACTTT	CASSLGSNSPLHF
-	TRBV29-1	TRBJ1-1	-	TGCAGCGTTGAAGTGATGGGAACTGAAGCTTTCTTT	CSVEVMGTEAFF
-	TRBV5-8	TRBJ1-6	-	TGTGCCAGCAGCTTGGACAGCAATTCACCCCTCCACTTT	CASSLDSNSPLHF
-	TRBV7-8	TRBJ1-2	-	TGTGCCAGCAGCTTAGTCGCCGGGGCGGAGAACTATGGCTACACCTTC	CASSLVAGAENYGYTF
-	TRBV19	TRBJ1-6	-	TGTGCCAGTAGTGAATGGAGCTCCTATAATTCACCCCTCCACTTT	CASSEWSSYNSPLHF
-	TRBV9	TRBJ2-1	-	TGTGCCAGCAGCGCCGAGGGGACTGACGTTTCGTGGTCCTACAATGAGCAGTTCTTC	CASSAEGTDVSWSYNEQFF
-	TRBV19	TRBJ1-6	-	TGTGCCAGTAGTATCGTTATAGGGATAGGATCACCCCTCCACTTT	CASSIVIGIGSPLHF
once	TRBV19	TRBJ1-5	TRBD1	TGTGCCAGTAAGGACAGGGGATGGCAGCCCCAGCATTTT	CASKDRGWQPQHF
once	TRBV4-3	TRBJ2-7	TRBD2	TGCGCCAGCAGCCAAGATCCCCAGGCTGCCTGGGCGGGGGGCGAGCAGTACTTC	CASSQDPQAAWAGGEQYF
-	TRBV28	TRBJ1-6	-	TGTGCCAGCAACCACCCCTGGACCGGCTCACCCCTCCACTTT	CASNHPWTGSPLHF
few	TRBV15	TRBJ1-1	-	TGTGCCACCAGCAGAGATTTGGGGGCCTGGGTGAGGGATACTGAAGCTTTCTTT	CATSRDLGAWVRDTEAFF
-	TRBV2	TRBJ2-7	-	TGTGCCAGCAGAGGGACGGCCATCTACGAGCAGTACTTC	CASRGTAIYEQYF
-	TRBV7-6	TRBJ1-1	-	TGTGCCAGCAGCTCAAGCTGGGGCACTGAAGCTTTCTTT	CASSSSWGTEAFF
once	TRBV7-7	TRBJ2-5	TRBD1	TGTGCCAGCAGCTCCGACAGGGGAAGACAAGAGACCCAGTACTTC	CASSSDRGRQETQYF
once	TRBV6-2/TRBV6-3	TRBJ1-5	-	TGTGCCAGCAGTTCACAGCGGCTTGGTCAGCCCCAGCATTTT	CASSSQRLGQPQHF
-	TRBV6-5	TRBJ2-7	-	TGTGCCAGCAGTTACCACCCAAACGGCCTCGAGCAGTACTTC	CASSYHPNGLEQYF
-	TRBV19	TRBJ1-6	-	TGTGCCAGTAGTATATCGTCAGGGTCCGCTGCCTCCTATAATTCACCCCTCCACTTT	CASSISSGSAASYNSPLHF
-	TRBV3-1/TRBV3-2	TRBJ2-1	TRBD1	TGTGCCAGCAGCCAAGGTCCAGGGGGTTCCTACAATGAGCAGTTCTTC	CASSQGPGGSYNEQFF
-	TRBV10-3	TRBJ1-1	-	TGTGCCATCAGTGGAGGTGTATTGGGAACTGAAGCTTTCTTT	CAISGGVLGTEAFF
-	TRBV27	TRBJ2-3	-	TGTGCCAGCAGTGCAGGGGGGGCGTGGGATACGCAGTATTTT	CASSAGGAWDTQYF
-	TRBV30	TRBJ2-5	-	TGTGCCTGGAGTGGGCCGGGCGTACAAGAGACCCAGTACTTC	CAWSGPGVQETQYF
-	TRBV7-8	TRBJ2-7	TRBD1	TGTGCCAGCAAAGCCAGACAGGGCTACGAGCAGTACTTC	CASKARQGYEQYF
-	TRBV18	TRBJ1-3	-	TGTGCCAGCTCACCGGGCAGGGTCAGGTCTTGGTCTGGAAACACCATATATTTT	CASSPGRVRSWSGNTIYF
-	TRBV20-1	TRBJ2-5	-	TGCAGTGCCAACCACGGGGAGACCCAGTACTTC	CSANHGETQYF
-	TRBV5-8	TRBJ1-4	-	TGTGCCAGCAGCTCCGCGGCAGGACTAGTTGAAAAACTGTTTTTT	CASSSAAGLVEKLFF
-	TRBV9	TRBJ2-2	-	TGTGCCAGCAGCGTAAGGGACACCGGGGAGCTGTTTTTT	CASSVRDTGELFF
-	TRBV9	TRBJ2-7	-	TGTGCCAGCAGCGTAGGCAGTTCGGCTAGCAGCTCCTACGAGCAGTACTTC	CASSVGSSASSSYEQYF
once	TRBV9	TRBJ1-1	TRBD1	TGTGCCAGCAGCAGCGGGACAGGGAACACTGAAGCTTTCTTT	CASSSGTGNTEAFF
-	TRBV7-2	TRBJ2-3	-	TGTGCCAGCAGCTTAACGACAAGCAGCGTACTCACAGATACGCAGTATTTT	CASSLTTSSVLTDTQYF
-	TRBV5-1	TRBJ2-1	-	TGCGCCAGCACCTACGGGACATTCGACGATGAGCAGTTCTTC	CASTYGTFDDEQFF
-	TRBV11-3	TRBJ1-1	-	TGTGCCAGCAGCTTAGGGGGCCGAAACACTGAAGCTTTCTTT	CASSLGGRNTEAFF
-	TRBV15	TRBJ2-5	-	TGTGCCACCAGCAGAGTCCACCGCGGGACAGCTGGGAGAGAGACCCAGTACTTC	CATSRVHRGTAGRETQYF
-	TRBV6-5	TRBJ1-2	TRBD1	TGTGCCAGCAGTTATTCGACAGGGGCCTTGACCTACACCTTC	CASSYSTGALTYTF
few	TRBV6-2/TRBV6-3	TRBJ1-5	-	TGTGCCAGCAGTTATACCCAGGGAGGAAATAGCAATCAGCCCCAGCATTTT	CASSYTQGGNSNQPQHF
-	TRBV7-3	TRBJ1-1	-	TGTGCCAGCAGCTCGGGGGCCTGGAACACTGAAGCTTTCTTT	CASSSGAWNTEAFF
-	TRBV19	TRBJ1-4	-	TGTGCCAGTAGTATCCCCCCCGACGGGGAGGGGGGAAATGAAAAACTGTTTTTT	CASSIPPDGEGGNEKLFF
-	TRBV7-2	TRBJ2-1	-	TGTGCCAGCAGCTTAGTAGGGTCCTTAGCCCATGAGCAGTTCTTC	CASSLVGSLAHEQFF